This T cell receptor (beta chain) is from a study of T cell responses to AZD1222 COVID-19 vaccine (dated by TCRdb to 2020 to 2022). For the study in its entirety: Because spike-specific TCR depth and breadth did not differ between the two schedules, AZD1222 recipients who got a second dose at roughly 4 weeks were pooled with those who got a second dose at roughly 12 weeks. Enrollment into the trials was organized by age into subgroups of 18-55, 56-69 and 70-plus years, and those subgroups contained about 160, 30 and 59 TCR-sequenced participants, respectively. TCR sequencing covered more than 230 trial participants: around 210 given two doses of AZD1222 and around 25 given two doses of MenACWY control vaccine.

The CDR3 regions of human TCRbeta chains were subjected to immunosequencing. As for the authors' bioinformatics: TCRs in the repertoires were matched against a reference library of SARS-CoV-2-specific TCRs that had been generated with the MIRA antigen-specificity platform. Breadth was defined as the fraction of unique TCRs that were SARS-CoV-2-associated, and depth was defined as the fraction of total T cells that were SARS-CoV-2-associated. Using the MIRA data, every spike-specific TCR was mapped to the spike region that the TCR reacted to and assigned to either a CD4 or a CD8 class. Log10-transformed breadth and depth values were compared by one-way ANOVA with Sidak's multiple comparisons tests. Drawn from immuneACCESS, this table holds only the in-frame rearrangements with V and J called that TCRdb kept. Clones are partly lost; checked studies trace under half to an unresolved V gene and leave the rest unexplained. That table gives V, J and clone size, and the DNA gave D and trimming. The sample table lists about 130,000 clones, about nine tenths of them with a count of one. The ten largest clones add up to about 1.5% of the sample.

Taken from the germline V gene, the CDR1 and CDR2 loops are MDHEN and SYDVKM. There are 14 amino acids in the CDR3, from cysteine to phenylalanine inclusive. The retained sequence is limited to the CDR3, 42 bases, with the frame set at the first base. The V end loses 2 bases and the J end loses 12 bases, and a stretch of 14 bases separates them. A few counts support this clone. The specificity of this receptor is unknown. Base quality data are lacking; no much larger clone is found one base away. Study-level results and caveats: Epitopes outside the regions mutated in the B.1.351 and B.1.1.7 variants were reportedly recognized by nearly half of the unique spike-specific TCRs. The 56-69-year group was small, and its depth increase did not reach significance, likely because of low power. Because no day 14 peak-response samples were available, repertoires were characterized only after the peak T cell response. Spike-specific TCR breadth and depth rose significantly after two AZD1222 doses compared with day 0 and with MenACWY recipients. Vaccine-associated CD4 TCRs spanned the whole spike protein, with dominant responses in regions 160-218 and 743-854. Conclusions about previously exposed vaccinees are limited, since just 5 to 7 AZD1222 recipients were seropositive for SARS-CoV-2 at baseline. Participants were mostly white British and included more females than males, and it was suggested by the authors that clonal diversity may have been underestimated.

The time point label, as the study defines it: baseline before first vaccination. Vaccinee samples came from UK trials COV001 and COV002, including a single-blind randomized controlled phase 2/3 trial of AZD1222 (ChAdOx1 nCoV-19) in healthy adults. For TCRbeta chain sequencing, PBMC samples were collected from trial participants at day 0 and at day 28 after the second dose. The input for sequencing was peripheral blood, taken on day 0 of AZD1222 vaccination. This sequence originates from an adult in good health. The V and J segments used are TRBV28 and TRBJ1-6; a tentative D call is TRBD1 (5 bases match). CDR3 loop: CASSLDQGPEPLHF. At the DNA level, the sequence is TGTGCCAGCAGTTTAGACCAGGGTCCTGAACCCCTCCACTTT.